Following are 5 T cell receptor beta chains from one sample sequenced in a study of cytomegalovirus exposure and HLA in healthy donors. The method was immunoSEQ multiplex PCR; TCRdb's version includes in-frame clones alone and lacks a portion of them. The data contain some 64,000 clones, nearly 98% of them singletons. Sequenced sample: PBMCs. The receptors come from a woman aged 18-30 years in good health and CMV-seropositive.

The chain employs TRBV20-1 and TRBJ2-3; D is ambiguous. This CDR3 contains 11 residues. V dropped 2 bases and J dropped 4 bases, with 4 bases sitting between them. Per the germline V gene, CDR1 is DFQATT and CDR2 is SNEGSKA (reference sequence). The CDR3 nucleotides read TGCAGTGCTAGAAGCCCAGATACGCAGTATTTT. Translation: CSARSPDTQYF.

This clone came up once. The chain recombines TRBV27 with TRBJ2-7; D gene unclear. This CDR3 comprises 11 residues. Germline V gene lookup returns CDR1 MNHEY and CDR2 SMNVEV (reference sequence). V was clipped by 7 bases and J by 5 bases, with 9 bases between them. CDR3 in amino acids: CASTDTNEQYF. The CDR3, as DNA: TGTGCCAGCACCGACACCAACGAGCAGTACTTC.

This clone has only one observation. The rearrangement uses TRBV9 and TRBJ2-1; 8 positions agree with TRBD2. Trimming removed 4 bases from V and 6 bases from J; junction bases left unmatched: 12. Germline V gene lookup returns CDR1 SGDLS and CDR2 YYNGEE. CDR3 size: 16 residues. CDR3 sequence: CASSPRGTSAFNEQFF. The CDR3 bases are TGTGCCAGCAGCCCGAGAGGGACTAGTGCCTTCAATGAGCAGTTCTTC.

The chain joins TRBV5-1 to TRBJ2-1; 8 bases are a match to TRBD2. The germline CDR1 and CDR2 sequences are SGHRS and YFSETQ. CDR3 length: 16 residues. The ends lost 2 bases at V and 5 bases at J; junction bases unmatched: 9. The CDR3 nucleotides are TGCGCCAGCAGCTTCCAGAGCGGGAGTGAAAACAATGAGCAGTTCTTC. It codes for CASSFQSGSENNEQFF.

The chain couples TRBV27 to TRBJ1-5, with D perhaps TRBD1 (6 bases). V was trimmed by 5 bases and J by 3 bases, leaving 11 bases between them. The CDR3 consists of 14 residues. The germline V gene encodes CDR1 MNHEY and CDR2 SMNVEV (reference sequence). The CDR3 nucleotides read TGTGCCAGCAGTGAAGGACAGTACAATCAGCCCCAGCATTTT. The encoded protein is CASSEGQYNQPQHF.